This is a list of T cell receptor beta chains from one sample in a study of cytomegalovirus exposure and HLA in healthy donors. The repertoire was sequenced with immunoSEQ multiplex PCR; TCRdb's copy has only in-frame clones and lacks some. The table lists roughly 150,000 clones, about 80% of them singletons, with more than 1.3% in the top ten. Material for sequencing was PBMCs. The origin of the receptors is a girl between 5 and 17 years old in good health and CMV-seropositive. Each CDR3 is given with its conserved first and last residue. The D gene is left open where the match is weak. The listing skips clone size in some rows; elsewhere it reads once, few, many or a size class.

NA TRBJ2-5 TRBV7-6 14 NA CASSAQGDQETQYF TGTGCCAGCAGCGCACAGGGCGACCAAGAGACCCAGTACTTC
few TRBJ2-5 TRBV28 12 NA CASGQGQETQYF TGTGCCAGCGGGCAGGGCCAGGAGACCCAGTACTTC
NA TRBJ2-3 TRBV6-6 13 NA CASTGQGGDTQYF TGTGCCAGCACCGGGCAGGGAGGAGATACGCAGTATTTT
NA TRBJ2-7 TRBV7-2 14 TRBD2 CASSLGAGGYEQYF TGTGCCAGCAGCTTAGGGGCGGGGGGCTACGAGCAGTACTTC
few TRBJ2-7 TRBV28 13 NA CASSLGLAPEQYF TGTGCCAGCAGTTTAGGACTCGCGCCCGAGCAGTACTTC
NA TRBJ2-7 TRBV2 12 NA CASSETLGEQYF TGTGCCAGCAGTGAGACTCTCGGGGAGCAGTACTTC
NA TRBJ1-2 TRBV13 14 NA CASSLDRGNYGYTF TGTGCCAGCAGCTTAGACAGAGGGAACTATGGCTACACCTTC
NA TRBJ2-1 TRBV28 15 TRBD2 CASSFLAGGSGEQFF TGTGCCAGCAGTTTTTTGGCGGGAGGGTCCGGTGAGCAGTTCTTC
NA TRBJ2-1 TRBV7-3 13 NA CASSSDRMNEQFF TGTGCCAGCAGCTCTGACAGGATGAATGAGCAGTTCTTC
NA TRBJ2-7 TRBV5-5 17 TRBD2 CASSRAVPGLAPYEQYF TGTGCCAGCAGTAGGGCGGTACCGGGACTAGCCCCCTACGAGCAGTACTTC
NA TRBJ2-7 TRBV7-2 15 NA CASSYSAGRGYEQYF TGTGCCAGCAGCTATTCCGCGGGGCGCGGCTACGAGCAGTACTTC
NA TRBJ2-7 TRBV19 13 TRBD1 CASRGQGAGEQYF TGTGCCAGTAGGGGACAGGGGGCCGGAGAGCAGTACTTC
NA TRBJ2-2 TRBV7-3 15 TRBD2 CASSPGDYLTGELFF TGTGCCAGCAGCCCCGGGGACTACCTCACCGGGGAGCTGTTTTTT
NA TRBJ2-6 TRBV28 15 NA CASEDINSGANVLTF TGTGCCAGCGAAGACATTAACTCTGGGGCCAACGTCCTGACTTTC
NA TRBJ2-2 TRBV2 16 NA CASTGEGGANTGELFF TGTGCCAGCACCGGGGAGGGGGGGGCAAACACCGGGGAGCTGTTTTTT
NA TRBJ2-7 TRBV5-1 16 NA CASSLAGAGQDYEQYF TGCGCCAGCAGCTTGGCCGGGGCGGGGCAGGACTACGAGCAGTACTTC
once TRBJ1-1 TRBV5-1 16 NA CASSLSSRGGGTEAFF TGCGCCAGCAGCTTGTCATCTCGGGGTGGCGGCACTGAAGCTTTCTTT
NA TRBJ1-5 TRBV5-6 13 NA CASSLQGGQPQHF TGTGCCAGCAGCTTACAGGGTGGTCAGCCCCAGCATTTT
NA TRBJ1-5 TRBV4-1 14 TRBD1 CASSRGQGGQPQHF TGCGCCAGCAGCCGTGGACAGGGCGGGCAGCCCCAGCATTTT
NA TRBJ2-2 TRBV2 16 TRBD2 CASKRTSGTNTGELFF TGTGCCAGCAAAAGGACTAGCGGGACGAACACCGGGGAGCTGTTTTTT
NA TRBJ1-1 TRBV2 12 NA CASAVSGAQAFF TGTGCCAGCGCTGTCTCGGGAGCACAAGCTTTCTTT
once TRBJ2-3 TRBV7-2 17 TRBD1 CASSLALGGDSTDTQYF TGTGCCAGCAGCTTAGCGCTAGGGGGCGATAGCACAGATACGCAGTATTTT
NA TRBJ2-7 TRBV25-1 13 TRBD1 CASSTPDRNEQYF TGTGCCAGCAGTACCCCGGACAGGAACGAGCAGTACTTC
NA TRBJ2-1 TRBV4-3 13 NA CASSQDRTSEQFF TGCGCCAGCAGCCAAGACAGGACAAGTGAGCAGTTCTTC
NA TRBJ1-5 TRBV27 13 NA CASSLEGSQPQHF TGTGCCAGCAGTTTAGAGGGAAGCCAGCCCCAGCATTTT
NA TRBJ2-3 TRBV9 15 TRBD2 CASSVERGSTDTQYF TGTGCCAGCAGCGTAGAGCGGGGGAGCACAGATACGCAGTATTTT
NA TRBJ1-3 TRBV7-2 15 NA CASSLSGSSGNTIYF TGTGCCAGCAGCTTATCCGGGTCCTCTGGAAACACCATATATTTT
NA TRBJ2-1 TRBV5-5 13 NA CASARDTENEQFF TGTGCCAGCGCGAGGGACACGGAAAATGAGCAGTTCTTC
once TRBJ2-4 TRBV2 15 NA CASSPHRVAKNIQYF TGTGCCAGCAGTCCCCACAGGGTAGCCAAAAACATTCAGTACTTC
NA TRBJ1-1 TRBV18 15 NA CASSPQVRRNTEAFF TGTGCCAGCTCACCCCAAGTCAGAAGAAACACTGAAGCTTTCTTT
NA TRBJ1-2 TRBV6-5 13 TRBD1 CASSRDRVGGYTF TGTGCCAGCAGCCGGGACAGGGTGGGAGGCTACACCTTC
NA TRBJ1-4 TRBV4-3 13 TRBD1 CASSQDLRQGLFF TGCGCCAGCAGCCAAGATTTGAGACAGGGACTGTTTTTT
NA TRBJ1-2 TRBV10-3 17 NA CAISESLQGATNYGYTF TGTGCCATCAGTGAGTCATTACAGGGTGCGACCAACTATGGCTACACCTTC
NA TRBJ2-7 TRBV5-1 13 NA CASSPHAIYEQYF TGCGCCAGCAGCCCACACGCCATCTACGAGCAGTACTTC
NA TRBJ2-1 TRBV4-1 15 TRBD2 CASSRHSGEGNEQFF TGCGCCAGCAGCCGACATAGCGGGGAAGGGAATGAGCAGTTCTTC
once TRBJ1-1 TRBV11-3 10 NA CDMGDTEAFF TGTGACATGGGAGACACTGAAGCTTTCTTT
NA TRBJ1-1 TRBV2 15 TRBD1 CASSAQGQVSTEAFF TGTGCCAGCAGTGCTCAGGGACAGGTCTCCACTGAAGCTTTCTTT
once TRBJ1-4 TRBV6-1 13 NA CASSEKRIEKLFF TGTGCCAGCAGTGAGAAGAGAATTGAAAAACTGTTTTTT
few TRBJ2-5 TRBV28 13 TRBD2 CASRDGGLAGSHF TGTGCCAGCAGGGACGGTGGACTAGCGGGGTCGCACTTC
NA TRBJ1-4 TRBV6-5 15 NA CASSYGRVSNEKLFF TGTGCCAGCAGTTACGGCAGGGTATCCAATGAAAAACTGTTTTTT
NA TRBJ1-5 TRBV5-1 16 NA CASSLSGGYSNQPQHF TGCGCCAGCAGCTTGAGTGGGGGGTATAGCAATCAGCCCCAGCATTTT
NA TRBJ2-7 TRBV5-4 16 TRBD2 CASSSRTSGISYEQYF TGTGCCAGCAGCTCCCGGACTAGCGGGATTTCCTACGAGCAGTACTTC
NA TRBJ1-5 TRBV5-1 15 TRBD1 CASSLGDSLHQPQHF TGCGCCAGCAGCTTGGGGGACAGTCTGCATCAGCCCCAGCATTTT
NA TRBJ2-1 TRBV27 16 TRBD1 CASSILRGLPYNEQFF TGTGCCAGCAGTATCCTCAGGGGGCTACCCTACAATGAGCAGTTCTTC
NA TRBJ1-1 TRBV27 14 NA CASTPLEKNTEAFF TGTGCCAGCACTCCGCTCGAGAAGAACACTGAAGCTTTCTTT
NA TRBJ2-5 TRBV29-1 10 TRBD2 CSVGGETQYF TGCAGCGTGGGGGGGGAGACCCAGTACTTC
NA TRBJ1-3 TRBV7-6 14 TRBD1 CASSPGQGGYTIYF TGTGCCAGCAGCCCGGGACAGGGAGGATACACCATATATTTT
NA TRBJ2-5 TRBV11-2 13 NA CASSWEVRETQYF TGTGCCAGCAGCTGGGAGGTGCGGGAGACCCAGTACTTC
NA TRBJ1-5 TRBV6-1 16 TRBD1 CASSVQAVTGVGPQHF TGTGCCAGCAGTGTACAAGCCGTTACAGGGGTAGGGCCCCAGCATTTT
NA TRBJ2-1 TRBV19 13 TRBD1 CASSIASTGAQFF TGTGCCAGTAGTATAGCCTCCACAGGGGCTCAGTTCTTC
NA TRBJ2-7 TRBV11-2 14 NA CASSLVGAGYEQYF TGTGCCAGCAGCTTAGTAGGGGCTGGGTACGAGCAGTACTTC
once TRBJ1-1 TRBV19 15 NA CASTRGPATNTEAFF TGTGCCAGTACAAGAGGCCCCGCCACGAACACTGAAGCTTTCTTT
few TRBJ1-2 TRBV5-4 19 TRBD1 CASSPIILGGAGTNYGYTF TGTGCCAGCAGCCCAATAATACTAGGGGGCGCGGGTACTAACTATGGCTACACCTTC